This TCR beta chain originates from a study of cytomegalovirus exposure and HLA in healthy donors. Per germline, CDR1 SGHTA and CDR2 FQGNSA. The V end was cut by 2 bases, the J end by 6 bases, with 7 bases between. The CDR3 is 12 residues long. Researchers ran the PCR with 60 Vbeta and 13 Jbeta primers. The protocol was immunoSEQ multiplex PCR, while the TCRdb copy is restricted to in-frame clones and leaves out a portion. This sample yields about 140,000 clones, of which more than 60% are seen a single time; about 3.1% belongs to the top ten. Sequencing was done on a sample of PBMCs. The receptor was isolated from a man aged 40-49 years in good health and CMV-seronegative. V is TRBV7-2 and J is TRBJ2-5, with D unclear. The CDR3 sequence: CASSLTDKTQYF. CDR3 DNA: TGTGCCAGCAGCTTAACCGACAAGACCCAGTACTTC.